Each of the 15 T cell receptor beta chains below was sequenced from the same sample in a study of blood T cell repertoires in COVID-19. The table came from immunoSEQ multiplex PCR; TCRdb's copy has only in-frame clones and leaves some out. There are 270,000 or so clones in the sample; roughly 84% occur only once, and just over 6.5% lies in the top ten. The sample was PBMCs or T cells enriched from blood (not recorded which). The receptor source for this set is a woman aged 50 to 65 who had been exposed to COVID-19.

The V gene is TRBV19, the J gene TRBJ1-1; D gene ambiguous. Trimming removed 3 bases at V and 7 bases at J, with 6 bases between. This CDR3 region has 11 residues. Germline values: CDR1 LNHDA, CDR2 SQIVND (reference sequence). The CDR3 sequence is CASSMFSEAFF. DNA for the CDR3: TGTGCCAGTAGTATGTTCAGTGAAGCTTTCTTT.

The chain employs TRBV18 and TRBJ1-5; unclear D gene. The germline V gene has CDR1 KGHSH and CDR2 LQKENI. The CDR3 runs to 13 residues. The ends were cut back, 3 bases at V and 7 bases at J, with 10 bases in the middle. The DNA for the CDR3 is TGTGCCAGCTCACCTTCACGTCAGCAGCCCCAGCATTTT. Translating it yields CASSPSRQQPQHF.

This chain's CDR3 is CASSLTGGSSYNEQFF. For the CDR3, the DNA is TGTGCCAGCAGCTTAACGGGGGGGAGCTCCTACAATGAGCAGTTCTTC. This chain links TRBV11-3 with TRBJ2-1, with 8 bases identical to TRBD2. The CDR3 is 16 residues long. V lost 2 bases to trimming and J lost 0 bases; unmatched junction nucleotides: 3. The germline CDR1 and CDR2 sequences are SGHNT and YENEEA. The full variable domain, completed using reference TRBV11-3 and TRBJ2-1, is EAGVVQSPRYKIIEKKQPVAFWCNPISGHNTLYWYLQNLGQGPELLIRYENEEAVDDSQLPKDRFSAERLKGVDSTLKIQPAELGDSAVYLCASSLTGGSSYNEQFFGPGTRLTVL.

V usage is TRBV7-6 and J usage is TRBJ1-4; TRBD1 is a possible D gene (5 bases). The ends were cut back, 7 bases at V and 7 bases at J, with 10 bases in the middle. Germline-derived CDR1 and CDR2 are SGHVS and FNYEAQ. The CDR3 sequence is 12 residues long. The CDR3 protein is CASTSRGEKLFF. The CDR3 region has the DNA TGTGCCAGCACCTCTAGGGGTGAAAAACTGTTTTTT.

This clone turned up a few times. The chain links TRBV28 to TRBJ2-3; weak D call: TRBD1 (6 bases). V lost 8 bases, J lost 0 bases, and 9 bases lay in between. This CDR3 has 13 residues. Germline-derived CDR1 and CDR2 are MDHEN and SYDVKM. DNA of the CDR3: TGTGCCAGCCGGACAGCTAGCACAGATACGCAGTATTTT. This codes for CASRTASTDTQYF.

This clone has a handful of counts. The CDR3 spells CASSESGGGETQYF. CDR3 DNA sequence: TGTGCCAGCAGCGAAAGCGGGGGTGGGGAGACCCAGTACTTC. The chain recombines TRBV6-6 with TRBJ2-5; 8 bases line up with TRBD2. This CDR3 contains 14 residues. The J segment lost 5 bases and the V segment lost 6 bases, leaving 8 bases of the junction unmatched. Germline assignment: CDR1 MNHNY and CDR2 SVGAGI (reference sequence).

The V gene is TRBV19, the J gene TRBJ1-4; no clear D gene. Trimming shortened V by 4 bases and J by 4 bases, and 7 bases separated the two germline ends. Germline V gene lookup returns CDR1 LNHDA and CDR2 SQIVND (reference sequence). This CDR3 comprises 13 residues. The CDR3 is CASSTRFNEKLFF. The CDR3 DNA is TGTGCCAGTAGTACGAGGTTTAATGAAAAACTGTTTTTT.

V is TRBV12-3 or TRBV12-4 and J is TRBJ2-5; D call uncertain. V was cut by 3 bases and J by 2 bases, with 7 bases left in between. The CDR3 extends over 13 amino acids. The CDR3 bases are TGTGCCAGCAGTTTGATGCAGCAAGAGACCCAGTACTTC. This gives the protein CASSLMQQETQYF.

The V gene is TRBV7-2, the J gene TRBJ2-5, with TRBD2 as a possible D gene (6 bases). The germline gives CDR1 SGHTA, CDR2 FQGNSA. This CDR3 has 13 amino acids. V was trimmed by 4 bases and J by 5 bases, leaving 11 bases between them. In nucleotides, the CDR3 is TGTGCCAGCAGCTCACGCCGGGGGGAGACCCAGTACTTC. Encoded protein: CASSSRRGETQYF.

This clone showed up just a few times. V is TRBV11-2 and J is TRBJ1-2; D perhaps matches TRBD1 (6 bases). CDR1 is SGHAT, CDR2 FQNNGV, per germline. CDR3 length: 13 residues. Trimming took 2 bases from V and 6 from J, leaving 10 bases between them. CDR3: CASSLQGSNGYTF. The CDR3 region has the DNA TGTGCCAGCAGCTTACAGGGGTCTAATGGCTACACCTTC.

The chain uses TRBV7-8 and TRBJ1-1; D is uncertain. Between the trimmed V and J ends, which lost 5 bases and 1 base, there was a span of 17 bases. CDR3 size: 16 residues. The germline V gene encodes CDR1 SGHVS and CDR2 FQNEAQ. In DNA form, the CDR3 reads TGTGCCAGCAGCCCGGGCGAGCGGGATACGAACACTGAAGCTTTCTTT. Translated, it gives CASSPGERDTNTEAFF.

This clone was seen a handful of times. V and J are TRBV10-1 and TRBJ2-5; tentative D call: TRBD2 (5 bases). The CDR3 runs 14 residues. V lost 8 bases and J lost 1, with 14 bases in between. Germline assignment: CDR1 WNHNN and CDR2 SYGVQD (reference sequence). The CDR3 is CASSEGGPQETQYF. Written as DNA, the CDR3 is TGCGCCAGCTCCGAAGGAGGCCCCCAAGAGACCCAGTACTTC.

The rearrangement uses TRBV5-1 and TRBJ2-7, with 11 bases matching TRBD1. The CDR3 is 14 amino acids. V shed 4 bases and J 5 bases; nucleotides not matched to a gene: 5. Germline CDR1 and CDR2: SGHRS and YFSETQ. The CDR3 here is CASSTGQGADEQYF. The CDR3 DNA sequence: TGCGCCAGCAGCACCGGACAGGGGGCTGACGAGCAGTACTTC.

The chain joins TRBV10-2 to TRBJ2-7, with TRBD1 matching 9 bases. Looked up from germline, CDR1 is WSHSY and CDR2 is SAAADI. This CDR3 region has 14 residues. Unmatched junction bases numbered 5, after V lost 6 bases and J lost 2 bases. The CDR3 sequence: CASRGTGSPYEQYF. The CDR3 DNA is TGCGCCAGCAGGGGGACAGGGTCCCCCTACGAGCAGTACTTC.

The chain combines TRBV7-2 with TRBJ1-3, with D perhaps TRBD1 (6 bases). This CDR3 is built from 16 residues. The V and J ends lost 5 bases and 0 bases respectively, with 14 bases between them. CDR1 and CDR2 from the germline V gene are SGHTA and FQGNSA. The CDR3 region has the DNA TGTGCCAGCAGCCTCACCCAGGGGAGCTCTGGAAACACCATATATTTT. It is translated as CASSLTQGSSGNTIYF.